Listed below are T cell receptor beta chains from one sample, sequenced in a study of cytomegalovirus exposure and HLA in healthy donors. The table came from immunoSEQ multiplex PCR; TCRdb's copy has only in-frame clones and leaves some out. Here the sample spans some 140,000 clones, approximately 80% being singletons. The sequenced sample consisted of PBMCs. The source is a male donor in good health and CMV-seropositive. Both conserved end residues are part of each CDR3. A D gene is named only where the DNA matches it firmly. A clone size is listed for some rows: how often the clone was seen (once, few, many), or a class if it is expanded.

J gene | D gene | V gene | clone size | CDR3 protein | CDR3 DNA
TRBJ2-3 | NA | TRBV6-6 | NA | CASGADTQYF | TGTGCCAGCGGAGCAGATACGCAGTATTTT
TRBJ1-4 | NA | TRBV2 | NA | CASSANQPPGEKLFF | TGTGCCAGCAGCGCAAACCAGCCACCGGGGGAAAAACTGTTTTTT
TRBJ2-4 | TRBD1 | TRBV5-4 | NA | CASSLGQGGGRSNIQYF | TGTGCCAGCAGCCTCGGACAGGGAGGAGGGCGGTCAAACATTCAGTACTTC
TRBJ1-3 | NA | TRBV28 | once | CASRRGGTGNTIYF | TGTGCCAGCAGACGGGGGGGAACTGGAAACACCATATATTTT
TRBJ2-7 | TRBD2 | TRBV11-2 | NA | CASSLMEGSGSPYEQYF | TGTGCCAGCAGCTTAATGGAAGGTAGCGGGAGCCCCTACGAGCAGTACTTC
TRBJ2-2 | TRBD2 | TRBV13 | NA | CASSPKGLAGRNGELFF | TGTGCCAGCAGCCCGAAGGGACTAGCGGGGAGGAACGGGGAGCTGTTTTTT
TRBJ2-3 | TRBD2 | TRBV6-5 | NA | CASRNSGSTQYF | TGTGCCAGCAGAAACAGCGGGAGTACGCAGTATTTT
TRBJ2-7 | TRBD1 | TRBV4-1 | NA | CASSQGVLGQLFYEQYF | TGCGCCAGCAGCCAAGGGGTTTTGGGACAGCTCTTCTACGAGCAGTACTTC
TRBJ2-7 | NA | TRBV18 | once | CASSPAGDYEQYF | TGTGCCAGCTCACCGGCAGGGGACTACGAGCAGTACTTC
TRBJ2-7 | NA | TRBV11-1 | NA | CASSLVAPTYEQYF | TGTGCCAGCAGCTTAGTTGCGCCTACCTACGAGCAGTACTTC
TRBJ2-7 | TRBD1 | TRBV19 | NA | CASSNGQGVGEQYF | TGTGCCAGTAGCAATGGACAGGGGGTTGGAGAGCAGTACTTC
TRBJ1-2 | NA | TRBV4-1 | NA | CASSQRGQRGAYGYTF | TGCGCCAGCAGCCAAAGAGGACAGAGAGGGGCCTATGGCTACACCTTC
TRBJ2-4 | TRBD2 | TRBV7-4 | NA | CAGGRLAGLAKNIQYF | TGTGCCGGCGGCAGACTAGCGGGCCTAGCCAAAAACATTCAGTACTTC
TRBJ2-1 | NA | TRBV14 | NA | CASSQVIAGDRLF | TGTGCCAGCAGCCAAGTTATTGCGGGAGACAGGCTCTTC
TRBJ1-2 | NA | TRBV10-3 | NA | CAIRQGSGYGYTF | TGTGCCATCAGACAGGGTTCGGGGTATGGCTACACCTTC
TRBJ2-7 | NA | TRBV25-1 | NA | CASSPTRQELSYEQYF | TGTGCCAGCAGTCCCACGCGACAGGAACTCTCCTACGAGCAGTACTTC
TRBJ2-2 | TRBD2 | TRBV5-1 | NA | CASSLGFRGLAGTTGELFF | TGCGCCAGCAGCTTGGGCTTTCGGGGACTAGCGGGTACAACCGGGGAGCTGTTTTTT
TRBJ1-1 | NA | TRBV2 | few | CASRATGTEAFF | TGTGCCAGCAGGGCTACAGGGACTGAAGCTTTCTTT
TRBJ1-2 | TRBD1 | TRBV5-1 | NA | CASSLDRGLSYTF | TGCGCCAGCAGCTTGGACAGGGGGCTCAGCTACACCTTC
TRBJ1-3 | NA | TRBV4-3 | NA | CASSQEEGLFSGNTIYF | TGCGCCAGCAGCCAAGAAGAGGGTTTATTCTCTGGAAACACCATATATTTT
TRBJ2-5 | NA | TRBV28 | once | CASSTVSMPQYF | TGTGCCAGCAGTACAGTTTCTATGCCTCAGTACTTC
TRBJ2-2 | NA | TRBV4-2 | NA | CASSPLQTGELFF | TGTGCCAGCAGCCCCCTACAGACCGGGGAGCTGTTTTTT
TRBJ1-5 | NA | TRBV5-4 | NA | CASSLEPTFNQPQHF | TGTGCCAGCAGCTTGGAACCTACCTTCAATCAGCCCCAGCATTTT
TRBJ2-6 | NA | TRBV19 | NA | CASSIGFVGTLSGANVLTF | TGTGCCAGTAGTATAGGGTTCGTAGGGACACTCTCTGGGGCCAACGTCCTGACTTTC
TRBJ1-1 | TRBD1 | TRBV18 | NA | CASSQIQGRETEAFF | TGTGCCAGCTCTCAAATACAGGGGCGGGAAACTGAAGCTTTCTTT
TRBJ2-3 | NA | TRBV7-2 | NA | CASSFYGGGTDTQYF | TGTGCCAGCAGCTTCTACGGGGGAGGCACAGATACGCAGTATTTT
TRBJ2-3 | TRBD2 | TRBV2 | NA | CASSEWGGAAPDTQYF | TGTGCCAGCAGTGAGTGGGGAGGGGCCGCCCCAGATACGCAGTATTTT
TRBJ1-5 | NA | TRBV19 | NA | CASSQSGGNQPQHF | TGTGCCAGTAGCCAGAGCGGGGGCAATCAGCCCCAGCATTTT
TRBJ2-1 | TRBD1 | TRBV5-6 | NA | CASSLIRDRVFNEQFF | TGTGCCAGCAGCTTGATCCGGGACAGGGTGTTCAATGAGCAGTTCTTC
TRBJ1-6 | TRBD1 | TRBV2 | NA | CASRAGTGSSLPLHF | TGTGCCAGCAGGGCCGGGACAGGGAGCTCGTTGCCCCTCCACTTT
TRBJ1-2 | NA | TRBV19 | NA | CASSLNYGYTF | TGTGCCAGTAGTTTAAACTATGGCTACACCTTC
TRBJ1-1 | NA | TRBV7-6 | NA | CASSPLDTMADEAFF | TGTGCCAGCAGCCCTTTGGACACGATGGCTGATGAAGCTTTCTTT
TRBJ1-2 | TRBD1 | TRBV6-1 | NA | CASSGRQGDYGYPF | TGTGCCAGCAGTGGGAGACAGGGGGACTATGGCTACCCCTTC
TRBJ2-3 | NA | TRBV6-5 | NA | CASSEYGTDTQYF | TGTGCCAGCAGTGAGTATGGCACAGATACGCAGTATTTT
TRBJ2-3 | TRBD2 | TRBV28 | once | CASSSPWREGHLTQYF | TGTGCCAGCAGTTCCCCATGGCGGGAGGGCCATTTGACGCAGTATTTT
TRBJ2-7 | NA | TRBV6-6 | NA | CASSPGRSSYEQYF | TGTGCCAGCAGCCCAGGTCGGTCATCCTACGAGCAGTACTTC
TRBJ1-1 | TRBD1 | TRBV5-4 | NA | CASSFGSGGAFF | TGTGCCAGCAGCTTCGGGTCAGGGGGAGCTTTCTTT
TRBJ1-2 | TRBD1 | TRBV6-5 | few | CASSPGQGEGYTF | TGTGCCAGCAGTCCGGGACAGGGAGAAGGCTACACCTTC
TRBJ2-1 | NA | TRBV29-1 | few | CSVVLARDNEQFF | TGCAGCGTTGTTCTAGCGCGCGATAATGAGCAGTTCTTC